Shown below are 13 T cell receptor beta chains from a single sample sequenced in a study of PD-1 blockade in classical Hodgkin lymphoma. The patients all showed relapse after autologous stem cell transplantation, while their brentuximab vedotin exposure varied. Profiling relied on immunoSEQ multiplex PCR, and the TCRdb table lists in-frame clones only, not all of them. The sample consists of 10,000 to 15,000 clones, 75% to 90% of them appearing once. The specimen was peripheral blood mononuclear cells (PBMCs), collected at baseline. The source is a human donor with classical Hodgkin lymphoma.

This clone qualifies as large (0.1 to 1%). This chain links TRBV10-2 with TRBJ2-7; D ambiguous. Deletions cut 3 bases from V and 2 bases from J, with 11 bases between. Germline CDR1 reads WSHSY; CDR2 reads SAAADI. CDR3 length: 14 amino acids. This chain's CDR3 is CASSDIGWAYEQYF. Written as DNA, the CDR3 is TGCGCCAGCAGTGATATAGGGTGGGCCTACGAGCAGTACTTC.

This clone was detected once. The J gene is TRBJ2-1, the V gene TRBV25-1; D may match TRBD1 or TRBD2 (5 bases each). Germline-derived CDR1 and CDR2 are MGHDK and SYGVNS. The CDR3 is made up of 11 amino acids. The ends were cut back, 8 bases at V and 12 bases at J, with 14 bases in the middle. The CDR3 reads CASRVTGGQFF. Here the CDR3 DNA reads TGTGCCAGCCGGGTCACAGGAGGGCAGTTCTTC.

The rearrangement uses TRBV6-1 and TRBJ2-5; unclear D gene. Trimming removed 6 bases from V and 4 bases from J, with 15 bases in between. The germline CDR1 and CDR2 sequences are MNHNS and SASEGT. This CDR3 is built from 14 residues. CDR3 loop: CASSPLPSRETQYF. CDR3 sequence (DNA): TGTGCCAGCAGCCCCTTGCCATCGCGAGAGACCCAGTACTTC.

To note about this clone: The same CDR3 can be traced to other DNA sequences in this sample. The chain recombines TRBV7-8 with TRBJ1-5; the D is unclear. The CDR3 contains 14 residues. The germline V and J ends were trimmed by 3 bases and 1 base, with 7 bases remaining between them. CDR1 and CDR2 (germline): SGHVS, FQNEAQ. CDR3 sequence (DNA): TGTGCCAGCAGCTTGGGTAGGAGCAATCAGCCCCAGCATTTT. Protein product: CASSLGRSNQPQHF. Complete variable domain (other parts from reference TRBV7-8 and TRBJ1-5): GAGVSQSPRYKVAKRGQDVALRCDPISGHVSLFWYQQALGQGPEFLTYFQNEAQLDKSGLPSDRFFAERPEGSVSTLKIQRTQQEDSAVYLCASSLGRSNQPQHFGDGTRLSIL.

The chain joins TRBV6-1 to TRBJ1-1, with D hard to call. The germline gives CDR1 MNHNS, CDR2 SASEGT. The CDR3 covers 14 residues. V was trimmed by 4 bases and J by 0 bases, leaving 9 bases between them. CDR3 DNA sequence: TGTGCCAGCAGTGCACGGAATTTGAACACTGAAGCTTTCTTT. Protein product: CASSARNLNTEAFF.

The chain links TRBV29-1 to TRBJ2-3; 11 bases match TRBD2. CDR3 length: 15 amino acids. Per germline, CDR1 SQVTM and CDR2 ANQGSEA. The ends lost 7 bases at V and 6 bases at J; junction bases unmatched: 12. The CDR3 sequence: CSARETSGKEDTQYF. CDR3 bases: TGCAGCGCTAGAGAGACTAGCGGGAAAGAGGATACGCAGTATTTT.

The chain joins TRBV11-2 to TRBJ2-1; 7 bases are a match to TRBD2. CDR1 and CDR2 from the germline V gene are SGHAT and FQNNGV. Trimming took 1 base from V and 8 from J; bases not matched to a gene: 5. This CDR3 has 14 residues. In nucleotides, the CDR3 is TGTGCCAGCAGCTTAGGACTAGCAAGCCATGAGCAGTTCTTC. Translated: CASSLGLASHEQFF.

This clone turned up a few times. The chain links TRBV7-3 to TRBJ1-1; D remains unclear. Looked up from germline, CDR1 is SGHTA and CDR2 is FQGTGA. Trimming shortened V by 1 base and J by 8 bases, and 17 bases separated the two germline ends. This CDR3 contains 15 residues. The CDR3 here is CASSLIPGVLFEAFF. The CDR3 DNA follows: TGTGCCAGCAGCTTAATACCGGGAGTCCTTTTCGAAGCTTTCTTT.

The chain uses TRBV6-1 and TRBJ1-3; 8 bases map to TRBD1. The CDR3 loop spans 15 amino acids. Germline values: CDR1 MNHNS, CDR2 SASEGT. V trimming: 6 bases; J trimming: 0 bases; junction bases outside the gene matches: 4. In DNA, the CDR3 is TGTGCCAGCAGGAATACAGGGGGCTCTGGAAACACCATATATTTT. Protein: CASRNTGGSGNTIYF.

The CDR3 loop reads CASSSPRPNTDTQYF. CDR3 nucleotides: TGTGCCAGCAGCTCGCCCCGGCCCAATACAGATACGCAGTATTTT. This chain links TRBV7-2 with TRBJ2-3; no clear D. CDR3 size: 15 residues. Germline values: CDR1 SGHTA, CDR2 FQGNSA. Trimming stripped 4 bases from V and 3 bases from J, with 14 bases between.

The rearrangement links TRBV5-6 to TRBJ1-1; possible D gene TRBD1, 5 bases. The CDR3 length is 15 residues. The germline V gene has CDR1 SGHDT and CDR2 YYEEEE. Trimming shortened V by 2 bases and J by 5 bases, and 16 bases separated the two germline ends. CDR3 nucleotides: TGTGCCAGCAGCTTACGGACACTTTCGGGGACTGAAGCTTTCTTT. This gives the protein CASSLRTLSGTEAFF.

DNA of the CDR3: TGTGCCAGCAGCTCTTTCACCCGACCTACTAAACTGTTTTTT. The encoded protein is CASSSFTRPTKLFF. This chain joins TRBV7-2 and TRBJ1-4; no definite D call. The CDR3 loop spans 14 amino acids. V was clipped by 4 bases and J by 11 bases, with 17 bases between them. Germline V gene data show CDR1 as SGHTA and CDR2 as FQGNSA. The full variable domain, in which reference TRBV7-2 and TRBJ1-4 provide the parts outside the CDR3, is GAGVSQSPSNKVTEKGKDVELRCDPISGHTALYWYRQSLGQGLEFLIYFQGNSAPDKSGLPSDRFSAERTGGSVSTLTIQRTQQEDSAVYLCASSSFTRPTKLFFGSGTQLSVL.

This chain joins TRBV30 and TRBJ1-6; D gene unclear. The CDR3 consists of 16 residues. Germline loops: CDR1 GTSNPN, CDR2 SVGIG (reference sequence). The V end was cut by 0 bases, the J end by 0 bases, with 9 bases between. The CDR3 sequence is CAWSVGRSSYNSPLHF. The CDR3, as DNA: TGTGCCTGGAGTGTGGGCAGGAGCTCCTATAATTCACCCCTCCACTTT.